The 3 T cell receptor beta chains reported below all come from one sample, sequenced in a study of blood T cell repertoires in COVID-19. Assay: immunoSEQ multiplex PCR; the TCRdb copy retains only in-frame clones and omits some. The data show roughly 52,000 clones, roughly 83% seen once. The sequencing sample was made of peripheral blood. These receptors all come from an elderly woman with acute or convalescent COVID-19.

The chain joins TRBV5-3 to TRBJ2-3; 9 bases are a match to TRBD2. TRBV5-3 is given ORF status, its function remaining uncertain. V dropped 4 bases and J dropped 4; count of bases not matched to a gene: 7. CDR3 size: 15 residues. The CDR3 reads CARSGSGSFPDTQYF. As DNA, the CDR3 is TGTGCCAGAAGCGGTAGCGGGAGCTTCCCAGATACGCAGTATTTT.

The chain is built from TRBV10-3 and TRBJ1-4; D unresolved. The germline V gene encodes CDR1 ENHRY and CDR2 SYGVKD. V was clipped by 0 bases and J by 5 bases, with 7 bases between them. This CDR3 spans 14 amino acids. The CDR3 sequence: CAISESKQNEKLFF. Here the CDR3 DNA reads TGTGCCATCAGTGAGTCGAAACAGAATGAAAAACTGTTTTTT.

CDR3 amino acids: CASSLEYQETQYF. The DNA of the CDR3 is TGTGCCAGCAGTTTGGAGTACCAAGAGACCCAGTACTTC. V usage is TRBV12-3 or TRBV12-4 and J usage is TRBJ2-5; no clear D. CDR3 length equals 13 residues. V lost 3 bases and J lost 0, with 5 bases in between.